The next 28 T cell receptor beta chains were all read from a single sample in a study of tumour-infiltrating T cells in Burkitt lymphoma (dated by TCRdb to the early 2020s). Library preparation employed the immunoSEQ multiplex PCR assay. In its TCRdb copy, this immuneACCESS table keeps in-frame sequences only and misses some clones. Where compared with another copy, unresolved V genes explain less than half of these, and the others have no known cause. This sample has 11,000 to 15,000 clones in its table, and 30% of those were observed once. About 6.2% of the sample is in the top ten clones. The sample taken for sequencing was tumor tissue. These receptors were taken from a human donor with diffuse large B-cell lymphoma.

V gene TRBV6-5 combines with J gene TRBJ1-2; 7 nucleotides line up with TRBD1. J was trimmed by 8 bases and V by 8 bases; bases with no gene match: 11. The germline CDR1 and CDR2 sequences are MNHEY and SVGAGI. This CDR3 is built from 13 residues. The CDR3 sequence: CASHYGQGGGYTF. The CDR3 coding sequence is TGTGCCAGCCACTACGGGCAGGGGGGCGGCTACACCTTC.

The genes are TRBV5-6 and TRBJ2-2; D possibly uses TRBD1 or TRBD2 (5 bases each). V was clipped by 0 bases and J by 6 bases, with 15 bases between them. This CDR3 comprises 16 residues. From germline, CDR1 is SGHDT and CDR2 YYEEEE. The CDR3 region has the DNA TGTGCCAGCAGCTTGGCCGGGGTTGGGGCCCCCGGGGAGCTGTTTTTT. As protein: CASSLAGVGAPGELFF.

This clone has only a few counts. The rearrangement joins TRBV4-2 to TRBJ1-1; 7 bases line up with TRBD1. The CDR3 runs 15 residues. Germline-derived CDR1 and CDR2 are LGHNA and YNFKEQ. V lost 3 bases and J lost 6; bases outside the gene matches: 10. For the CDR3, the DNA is TGTGCCAGCAGCCACGTCAGGGGGTTACGCGCTGAAGCTTTCTTT. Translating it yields CASSHVRGLRAEAFF.

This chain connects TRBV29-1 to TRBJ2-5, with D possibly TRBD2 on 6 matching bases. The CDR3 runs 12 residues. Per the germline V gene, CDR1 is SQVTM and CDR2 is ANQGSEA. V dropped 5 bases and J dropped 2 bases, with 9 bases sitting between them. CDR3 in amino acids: CSVSREQETQYF. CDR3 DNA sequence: TGCAGCGTTAGTCGGGAGCAAGAGACCCAGTACTTC.

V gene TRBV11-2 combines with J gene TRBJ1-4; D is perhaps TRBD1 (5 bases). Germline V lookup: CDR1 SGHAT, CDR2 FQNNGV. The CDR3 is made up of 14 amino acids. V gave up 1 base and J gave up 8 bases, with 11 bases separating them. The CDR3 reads CASSLAGGGEKLFF. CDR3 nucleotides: TGTGCCAGCAGCTTAGCTGGGGGTGGGGAAAAACTGTTTTTT.

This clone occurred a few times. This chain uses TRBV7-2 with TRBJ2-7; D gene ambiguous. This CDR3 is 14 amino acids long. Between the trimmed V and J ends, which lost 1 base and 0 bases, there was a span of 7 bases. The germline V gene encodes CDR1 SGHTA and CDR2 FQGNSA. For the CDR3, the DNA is TGTGCCAGCAGCTTAGTGCGGAACTCCTACGAGCAGTACTTC. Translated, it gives CASSLVRNSYEQYF.

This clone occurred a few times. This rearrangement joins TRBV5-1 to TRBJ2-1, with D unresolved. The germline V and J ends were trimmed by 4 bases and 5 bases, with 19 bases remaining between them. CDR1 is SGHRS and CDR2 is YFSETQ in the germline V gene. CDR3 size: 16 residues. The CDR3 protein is CASSLVYIGSNNEQFF. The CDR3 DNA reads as TGCGCCAGCAGCCTAGTCTACATTGGTTCGAACAATGAGCAGTTCTTC.

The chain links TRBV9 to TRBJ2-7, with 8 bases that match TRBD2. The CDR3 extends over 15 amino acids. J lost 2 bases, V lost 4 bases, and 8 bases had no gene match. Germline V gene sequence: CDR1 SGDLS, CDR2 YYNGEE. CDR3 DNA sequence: TGTGCCAGCAGCCCTCCAACTAGCGGCACCTACGAGCAGTACTTC. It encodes CASSPPTSGTYEQYF.

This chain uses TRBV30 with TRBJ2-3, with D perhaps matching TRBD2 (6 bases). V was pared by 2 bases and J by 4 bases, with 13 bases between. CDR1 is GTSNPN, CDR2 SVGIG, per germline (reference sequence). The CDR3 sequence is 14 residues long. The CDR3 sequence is CAWSLGLSPDTQYF. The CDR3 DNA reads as TGTGCCTGGAGTCTGGGACTTAGCCCAGATACGCAGTATTTT.

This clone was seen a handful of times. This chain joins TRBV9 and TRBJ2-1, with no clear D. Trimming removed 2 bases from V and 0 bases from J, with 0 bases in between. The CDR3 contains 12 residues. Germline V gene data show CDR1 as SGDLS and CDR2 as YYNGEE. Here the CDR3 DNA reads TGTGCCAGCAGCGTCTCCTACAATGAGCAGTTCTTC. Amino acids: CASSVSYNEQFF. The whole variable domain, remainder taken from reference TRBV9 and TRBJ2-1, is DSGVTQTPKHLITATGQRVTLRCSPRSGDLSVYWYQQSLDQGLQFLIQYYNGEERAKGNILERFSAQQFPDLHSELNLSSLELGDSALYFCASSVSYNEQFFGPGTRLTVL.

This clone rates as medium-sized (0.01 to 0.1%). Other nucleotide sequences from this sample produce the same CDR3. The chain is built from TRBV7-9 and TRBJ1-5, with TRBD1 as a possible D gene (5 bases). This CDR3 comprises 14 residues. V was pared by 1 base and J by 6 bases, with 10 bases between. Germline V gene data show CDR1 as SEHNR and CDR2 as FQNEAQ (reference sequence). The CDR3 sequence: CASSLGLGTQPQHF. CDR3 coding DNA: TGTGCCAGCAGCTTAGGGCTAGGGACTCAGCCCCAGCATTTT.

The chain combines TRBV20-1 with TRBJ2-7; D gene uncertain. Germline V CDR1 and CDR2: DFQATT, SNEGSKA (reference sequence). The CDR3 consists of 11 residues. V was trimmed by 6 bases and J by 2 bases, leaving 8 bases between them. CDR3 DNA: TGCAGTGCAGACGTGGCCTACGAGCAGTACTTC. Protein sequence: CSADVAYEQYF.

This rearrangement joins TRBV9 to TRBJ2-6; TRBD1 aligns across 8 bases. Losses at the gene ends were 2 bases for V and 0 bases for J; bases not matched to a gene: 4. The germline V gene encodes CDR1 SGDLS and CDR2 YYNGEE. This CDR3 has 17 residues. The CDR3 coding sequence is TGTGCCAGCAGCGTCGGACAGGGTGACTCTGGGGCCAACGTCCTGACTTTC. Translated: CASSVGQGDSGANVLTF.

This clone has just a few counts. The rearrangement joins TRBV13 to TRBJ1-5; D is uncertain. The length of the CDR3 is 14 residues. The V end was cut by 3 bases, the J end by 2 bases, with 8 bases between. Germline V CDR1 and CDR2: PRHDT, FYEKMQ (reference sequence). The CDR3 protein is CASSFYGGNQPQHF. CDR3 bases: TGTGCCAGCAGCTTCTACGGTGGCAATCAGCCCCAGCATTTT. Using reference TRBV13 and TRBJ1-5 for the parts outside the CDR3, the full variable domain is AAGVIQSPRHLIKEKRETATLKCYPIPRHDTVYWYQQGPGQDPQFLISFYEKMQSDKGSIPDRFSAQQFSDYHSELNMSSLELGDSALYFCASSFYGGNQPQHFGDGTRLSIL.

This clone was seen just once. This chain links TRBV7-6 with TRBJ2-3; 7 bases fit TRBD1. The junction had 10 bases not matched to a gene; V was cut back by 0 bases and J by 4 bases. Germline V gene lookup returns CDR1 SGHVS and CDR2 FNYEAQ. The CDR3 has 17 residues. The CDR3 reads CASSLARSQGSADTQYF. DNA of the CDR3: TGTGCCAGCAGCTTAGCGCGCTCACAGGGGAGCGCAGATACGCAGTATTTT.

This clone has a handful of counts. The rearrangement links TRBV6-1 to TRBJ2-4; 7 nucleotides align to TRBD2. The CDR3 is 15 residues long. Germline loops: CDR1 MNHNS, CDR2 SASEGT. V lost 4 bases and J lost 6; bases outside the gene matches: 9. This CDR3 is CASSGPGVAGNIQYF. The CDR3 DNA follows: TGTGCCAGCAGTGGTCCCGGGGTAGCGGGAAACATTCAGTACTTC.

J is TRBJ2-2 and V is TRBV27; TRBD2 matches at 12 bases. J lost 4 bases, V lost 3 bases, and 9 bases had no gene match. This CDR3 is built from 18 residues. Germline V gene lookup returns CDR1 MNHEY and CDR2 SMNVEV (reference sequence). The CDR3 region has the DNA TGTGCCAGCAGTTTTCTGACTAGCGGGAGTAGTATCACCGGGGAGCTGTTTTTT. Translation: CASSFLTSGSSITGELFF.

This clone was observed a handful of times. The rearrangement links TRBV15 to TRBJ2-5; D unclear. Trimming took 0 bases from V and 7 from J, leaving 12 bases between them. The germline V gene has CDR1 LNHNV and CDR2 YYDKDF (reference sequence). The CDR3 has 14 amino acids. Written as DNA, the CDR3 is TGTGCCACCAGCAGAGAGGCTAGTGGCGCGACCCAGTACTTC. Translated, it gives CATSREASGATQYF.

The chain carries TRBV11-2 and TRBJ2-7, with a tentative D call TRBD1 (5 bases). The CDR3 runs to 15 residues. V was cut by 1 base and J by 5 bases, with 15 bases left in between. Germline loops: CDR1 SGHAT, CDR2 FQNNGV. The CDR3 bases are TGTGCCAGCAGCTTAGGCTTCTGGGAAGGGGACGAGCAGTACTTC. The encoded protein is CASSLGFWEGDEQYF.

The CDR3 nucleotides are TGTGCCAGCAGCTCCCTAGCGGGACGCTACGAGCAGTACTTC. The encoded protein is CASSSLAGRYEQYF. This sequence joins TRBV7-6 and TRBJ2-7; 9 bases are a match to TRBD2. CDR1 is SGHVS, CDR2 FNYEAQ, per germline. J gave up 3 bases and V 4 bases, and 4 bases lay outside the gene matches. The CDR3 loop spans 14 amino acids.

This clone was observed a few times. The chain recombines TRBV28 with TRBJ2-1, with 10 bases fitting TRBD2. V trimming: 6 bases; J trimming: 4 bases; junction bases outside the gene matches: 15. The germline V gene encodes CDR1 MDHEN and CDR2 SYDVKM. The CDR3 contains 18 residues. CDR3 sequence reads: CASSHYALAGRVYNEQFF. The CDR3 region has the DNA TGTGCCAGCAGCCATTATGCACTAGCGGGAAGGGTGTACAATGAGCAGTTCTTC.

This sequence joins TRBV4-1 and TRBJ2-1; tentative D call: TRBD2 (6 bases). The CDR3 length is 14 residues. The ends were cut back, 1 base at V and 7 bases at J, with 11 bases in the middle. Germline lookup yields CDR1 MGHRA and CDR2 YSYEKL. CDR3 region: CASSQAGARNEQFF. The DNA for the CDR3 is TGCGCCAGCAGCCAAGCGGGAGCTCGGAATGAGCAGTTCTTC.

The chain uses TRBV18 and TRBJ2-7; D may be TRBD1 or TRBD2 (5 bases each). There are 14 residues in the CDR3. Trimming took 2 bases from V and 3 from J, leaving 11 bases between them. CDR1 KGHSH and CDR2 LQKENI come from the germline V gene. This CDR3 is CASSPARGDYEQYF. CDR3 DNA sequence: TGTGCCAGCTCACCAGCAAGGGGAGACTACGAGCAGTACTTC.

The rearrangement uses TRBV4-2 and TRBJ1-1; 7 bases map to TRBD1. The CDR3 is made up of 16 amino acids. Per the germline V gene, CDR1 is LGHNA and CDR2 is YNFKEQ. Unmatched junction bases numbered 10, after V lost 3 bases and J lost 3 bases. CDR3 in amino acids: CASSQSQGREDTEAFF. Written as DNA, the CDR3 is TGTGCCAGCAGCCAGTCACAGGGGAGAGAGGACACTGAAGCTTTCTTT.

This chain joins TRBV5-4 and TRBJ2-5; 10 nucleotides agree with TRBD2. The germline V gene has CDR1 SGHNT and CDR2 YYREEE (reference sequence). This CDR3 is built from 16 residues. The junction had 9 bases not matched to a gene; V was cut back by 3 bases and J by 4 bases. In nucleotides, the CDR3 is TGTGCCAGCAGCTACCCCCTAGCGGGAGAAGGAGAGACCCAGTACTTC. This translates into CASSYPLAGEGETQYF.

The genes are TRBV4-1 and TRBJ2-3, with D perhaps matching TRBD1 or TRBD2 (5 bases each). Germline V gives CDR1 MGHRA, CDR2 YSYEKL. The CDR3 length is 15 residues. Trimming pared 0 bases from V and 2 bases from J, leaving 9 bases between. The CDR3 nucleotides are TGCGCCAGCAGCCAAGATGGGGGTTACACAGATACGCAGTATTTT. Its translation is CASSQDGGYTDTQYF.

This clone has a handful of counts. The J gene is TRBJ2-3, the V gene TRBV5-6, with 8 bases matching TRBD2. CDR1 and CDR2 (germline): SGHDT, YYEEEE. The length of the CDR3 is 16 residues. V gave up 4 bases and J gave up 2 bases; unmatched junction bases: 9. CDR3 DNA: TGTGCCAGCAGCCTGTTGACTAGCGAAGACACAGATACGCAGTATTTT. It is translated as CASSLLTSEDTDTQYF.

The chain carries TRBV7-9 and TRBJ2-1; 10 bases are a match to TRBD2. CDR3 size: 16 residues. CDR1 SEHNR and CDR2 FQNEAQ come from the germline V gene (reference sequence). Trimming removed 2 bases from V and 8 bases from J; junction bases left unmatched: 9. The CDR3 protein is CASSLTSSGSPHEQFF. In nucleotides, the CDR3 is TGTGCCAGCAGCTTAACTTCTAGCGGGAGTCCCCATGAGCAGTTCTTC. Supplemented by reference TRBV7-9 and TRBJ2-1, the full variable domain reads DTGVSQNPRHKITKRGQNVTFRCDPISEHNRLYWYRQTLGQGPEFLTYFQNEAQLEKSRLLSDRFSAERPKGSFSTLEIQRTEQGDSAMYLCASSLTSSGSPHEQFFGPGTRLTVL.